This T cell receptor beta chain is drawn from a study of T-cell memory formation after mild COVID-19. MiXCR was run by TCRdb on the 5' RACE reads, yielding one entry per CDR3 protein. The sample consists of 300,000 to 400,000 distinct CDR3 sequences, about 13% of them appearing once. Comments on this clonotype: The antigen is not known.

This CDR3 is built from 13 residues. Points from the study as a whole: A balance of CD4 and CD8 characterized clones contracting day 15 to 85, whereas later expanders leaned CD4+. Proof of SARS-CoV-2 specificity was absent for the second-wave clones that crested on day 37.

The TCR was taken from a man younger than 30 who had mild COVID-19 (a few samples of this study predate the infection). Cell type and time point are not known. Sequences were obtained from PBMCs or a T cell subset sorted from them (not recorded which). The chain carries TRBV21-1 and TRBJ2-7; TRBD1 is the table's D call, not checked against the DNA. TRBV21-1 is recorded as a pseudogene. The CDR3 sequence: CASSNGRIYEQYF. The CDR3 bases are TGTGCCAGCAGCAATGGGCGGATCTACGAGCAGTACTTC.